This T cell receptor beta chain was captured by sequencing in a study of cytomegalovirus exposure and HLA in healthy donors. Germline V gives CDR1 MNHEY, CDR2 SVGAGI. Trimming stripped 6 bases from V and 6 bases from J, with 14 bases between. The CDR3 loop spans 14 amino acids. The PCR employed 60 Vbeta primers together with 13 Jbeta primers. Libraries were prepared by immunoSEQ multiplex PCR; TCRdb keeps only in-frame clonotypes and omits some of them. The repertoire holds some 90,000 clones, with approximately 80% as singletons. The chain couples TRBV6-5 to TRBJ1-4, with D perhaps TRBD1 (5 bases). The source of this sequence is a man between 50 and 59 years old in good health and CMV-seropositive. What was sequenced was PBMCs. CDR3 loop: CASSREAGDEKLFF. The DNA of the CDR3 is TGTGCCAGCAGCCGAGAGGCGGGGGATGAAAAACTGTTTTTT.